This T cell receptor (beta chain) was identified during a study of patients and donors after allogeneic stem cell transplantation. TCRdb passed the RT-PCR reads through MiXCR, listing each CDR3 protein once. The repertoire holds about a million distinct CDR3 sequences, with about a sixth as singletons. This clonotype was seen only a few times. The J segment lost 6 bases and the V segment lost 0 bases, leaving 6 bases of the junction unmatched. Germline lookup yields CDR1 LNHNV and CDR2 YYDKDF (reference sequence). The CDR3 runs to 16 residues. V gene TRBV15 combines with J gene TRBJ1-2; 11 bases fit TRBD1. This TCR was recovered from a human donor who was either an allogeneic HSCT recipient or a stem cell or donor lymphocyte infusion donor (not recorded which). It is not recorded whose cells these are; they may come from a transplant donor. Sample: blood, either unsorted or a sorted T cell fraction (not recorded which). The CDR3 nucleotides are TGTGCCACCAGCAGAGATGGGACAGGGGGTTGGAATGGCTACACCTTC. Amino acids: CATSRDGTGGWNGYTF.